This T cell receptor beta chain was profiled in a study of T cell clonality in common variable immunodeficiency. Remarks on this clone: Its antigen remains unidentified. The read ends 3 residues shy of where the CDR3 ends; the end is completed using the germline J gene.

Study results and caveats: CVID subjects shared fewer TCRbeta clones than healthy controls did. What drives increased CVID clonality needs T cell subpopulation sequencing. Common variable immunodeficiency TCR beta sequences reportedly had fewer deletions and N-nucleotide insertions.

Germline-derived CDR1 and CDR2 are SGHRS and YFSETQ. This CDR3 region has 16 residues. The V end lost 4 bases, the J end lost 7 bases, and 20 bases lay between the germline ends. Control and CVID samples contributed equal amounts of genomic DNA. Clones were sequenced by immunoSEQ multiplex PCR, and TCRdb holds only the in-frame ones, with some missing. The sample presents about 20,000 clones, none singletons. This clonotype was sampled from a human donor with common variable immunodeficiency. Sequences were obtained from peripheral blood mononuclear cells. V and J are TRBV5-1 and TRBJ1-4, with a possible D match to TRBD1 (6 bases). This CDR3 reads CASSLSTGRLGEKLFF. The CDR3 bases that were read are TGCGCCAGCAGCCTTTCCACAGGGAGGCTGGGTGAAAAA.